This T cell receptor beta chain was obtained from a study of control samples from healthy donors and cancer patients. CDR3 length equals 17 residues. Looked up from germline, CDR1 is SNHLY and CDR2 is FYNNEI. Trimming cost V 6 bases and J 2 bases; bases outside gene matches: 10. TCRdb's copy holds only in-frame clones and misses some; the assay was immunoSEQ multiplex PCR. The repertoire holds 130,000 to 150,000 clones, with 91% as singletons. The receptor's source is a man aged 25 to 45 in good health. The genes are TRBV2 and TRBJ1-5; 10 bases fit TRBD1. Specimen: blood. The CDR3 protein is CASSAWTGGYGNQPQHF. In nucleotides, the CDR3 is TGTGCCAGCAGCGCTTGGACAGGGGGTTATGGCAATCAGCCCCAGCATTTT.